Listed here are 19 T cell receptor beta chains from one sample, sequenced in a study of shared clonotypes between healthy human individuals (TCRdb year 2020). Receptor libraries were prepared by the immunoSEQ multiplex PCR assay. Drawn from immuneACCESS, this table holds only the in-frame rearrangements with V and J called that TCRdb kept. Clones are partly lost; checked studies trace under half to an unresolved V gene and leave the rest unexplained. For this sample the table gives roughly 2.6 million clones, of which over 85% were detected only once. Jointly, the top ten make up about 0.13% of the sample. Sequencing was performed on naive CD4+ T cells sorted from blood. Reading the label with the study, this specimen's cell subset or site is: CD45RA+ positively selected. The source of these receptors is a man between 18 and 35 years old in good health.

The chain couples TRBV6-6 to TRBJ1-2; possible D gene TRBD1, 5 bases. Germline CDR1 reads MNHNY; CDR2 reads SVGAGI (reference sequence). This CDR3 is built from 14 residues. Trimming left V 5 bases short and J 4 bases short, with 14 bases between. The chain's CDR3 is CASSTGRASYGYTF. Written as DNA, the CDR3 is TGTGCCAGCAGTACCGGCAGGGCCAGCTATGGCTACACCTTC.

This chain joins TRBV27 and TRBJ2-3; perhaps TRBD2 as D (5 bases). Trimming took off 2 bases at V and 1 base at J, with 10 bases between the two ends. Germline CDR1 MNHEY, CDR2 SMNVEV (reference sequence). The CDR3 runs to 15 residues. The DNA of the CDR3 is TGTGCCAGCAGTTTACGGGGAATGGGCACAGATACGCAGTATTTT. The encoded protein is CASSLRGMGTDTQYF.

CDR3 nucleotides: TGTGCCAGCAGTGATGGGCAGGGGGCCGGACAGCCCCAGCATTTT. This codes for CASSDGQGAGQPQHF. The rearrangement joins TRBV2 to TRBJ1-5; TRBD1 agrees at 8 bases. After removal of 3 bases from V and 7 bases from J, the junction contained 8 bases not matched to a gene. Germline V CDR1 and CDR2: SNHLY, FYNNEI. The CDR3 is 15 amino acids.

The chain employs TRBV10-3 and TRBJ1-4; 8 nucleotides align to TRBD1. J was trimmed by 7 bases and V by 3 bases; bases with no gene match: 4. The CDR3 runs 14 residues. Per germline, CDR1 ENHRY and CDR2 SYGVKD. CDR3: CAISDGQGAEKLFF. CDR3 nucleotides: TGTGCCATCAGTGACGGGCAGGGGGCTGAAAAACTGTTTTTT.

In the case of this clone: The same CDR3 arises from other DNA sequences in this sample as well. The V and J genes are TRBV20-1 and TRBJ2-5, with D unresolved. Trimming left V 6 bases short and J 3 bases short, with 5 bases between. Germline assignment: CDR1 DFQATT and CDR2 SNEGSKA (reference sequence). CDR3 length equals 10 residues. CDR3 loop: CSAIKETQYF. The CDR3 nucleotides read TGCAGTGCGATCAAAGAGACCCAGTACTTC.

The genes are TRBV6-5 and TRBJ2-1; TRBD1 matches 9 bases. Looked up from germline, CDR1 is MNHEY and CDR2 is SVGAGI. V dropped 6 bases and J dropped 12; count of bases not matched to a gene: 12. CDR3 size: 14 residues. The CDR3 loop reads CASSSRDREPLQFF. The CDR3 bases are TGTGCCAGCAGCAGCCGGGACAGGGAGCCCCTGCAGTTCTTC.

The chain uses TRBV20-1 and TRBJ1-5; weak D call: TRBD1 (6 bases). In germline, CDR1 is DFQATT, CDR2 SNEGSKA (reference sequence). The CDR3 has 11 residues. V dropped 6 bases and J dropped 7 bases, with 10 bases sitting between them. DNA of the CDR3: TGCAGTGCCGGGGGGCAGCAGCCCCAGCATTTT. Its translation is CSAGGQQPQHF.

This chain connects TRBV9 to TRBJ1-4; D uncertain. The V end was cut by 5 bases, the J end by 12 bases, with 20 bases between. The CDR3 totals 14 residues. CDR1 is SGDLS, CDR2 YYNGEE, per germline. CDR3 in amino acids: CASSLSPTNEELFF. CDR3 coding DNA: TGTGCCAGCAGTTTAAGCCCGACTAATGAGGAACTGTTTTTT.

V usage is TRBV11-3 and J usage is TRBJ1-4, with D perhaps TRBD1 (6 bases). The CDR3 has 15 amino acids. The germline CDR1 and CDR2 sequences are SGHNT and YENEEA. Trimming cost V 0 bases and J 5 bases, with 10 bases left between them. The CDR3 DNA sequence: TGTGCCAGCAGCTTAGATGGACAGCAGAATGAAAAACTGTTTTTT. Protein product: CASSLDGQQNEKLFF.

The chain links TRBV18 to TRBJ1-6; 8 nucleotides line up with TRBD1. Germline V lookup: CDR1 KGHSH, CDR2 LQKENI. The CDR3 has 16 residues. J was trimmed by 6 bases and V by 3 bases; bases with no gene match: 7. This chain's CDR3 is CASSPFPGGGNSPLHF. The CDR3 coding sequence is TGTGCCAGCTCACCTTTCCCAGGGGGCGGTAATTCACCCCTCCACTTT. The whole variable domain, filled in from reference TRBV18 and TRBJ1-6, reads NAGVMQNPRHLVRRRGQEARLRCSPMKGHSHVYWYRQLPEEGLKFMVYLQKENIIDESGMPKERFSAEFPKEGPSILRIQQVVRGDSAAYFCASSPFPGGGNSPLHFGNGTRLTVT.

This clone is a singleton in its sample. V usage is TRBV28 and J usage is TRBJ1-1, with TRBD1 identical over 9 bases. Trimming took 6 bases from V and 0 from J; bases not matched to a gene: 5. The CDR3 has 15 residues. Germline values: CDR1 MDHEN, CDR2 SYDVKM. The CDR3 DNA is TGTGCCAGCAGCAGGGACAGGGCTTTGAACACTGAAGCTTTCTTT. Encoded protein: CASSRDRALNTEAFF.

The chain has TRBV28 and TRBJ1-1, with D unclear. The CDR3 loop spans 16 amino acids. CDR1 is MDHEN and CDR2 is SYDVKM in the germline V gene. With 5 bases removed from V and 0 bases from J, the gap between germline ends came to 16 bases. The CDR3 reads CASSLTLGRLNTEAFF. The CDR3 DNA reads TGTGCCAGCAGTCTCACCCTCGGACGGTTGAACACTGAAGCTTTCTTT.

As DNA, the CDR3 is TGTGCCAGCAGCTTTGTGGACTCAACTAATGAAAAACTGTTTTTT. It specifies CASSFVDSTNEKLFF. The chain combines TRBV11-2 with TRBJ1-4; D gene unclear. The CDR3 loop spans 15 amino acids. With 3 bases removed from V and 0 bases from J, the gap between germline ends came to 8 bases. Germline CDR1 SGHAT, CDR2 FQNNGV.

As DNA, the CDR3 is TGTGCCAGCAGTGCCTTGGGCAGAGGCACTGAAGCTTTCTTT. It specifies CASSALGRGTEAFF. The chain recombines TRBV27 with TRBJ1-1, with D uncertain. Trimming stripped 5 bases from V and 4 bases from J, with 14 bases between. The CDR3 consists of 14 residues. Germline V lookup: CDR1 MNHEY, CDR2 SMNVEV (reference sequence).

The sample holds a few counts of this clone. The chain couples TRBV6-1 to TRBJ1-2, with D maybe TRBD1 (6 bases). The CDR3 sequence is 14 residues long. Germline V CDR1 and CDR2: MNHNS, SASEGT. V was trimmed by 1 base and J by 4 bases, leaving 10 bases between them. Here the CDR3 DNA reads TGTGCCAGCAGTGAAGGCCGACAGGTCTATGGCTACACCTTC. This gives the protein CASSEGRQVYGYTF.

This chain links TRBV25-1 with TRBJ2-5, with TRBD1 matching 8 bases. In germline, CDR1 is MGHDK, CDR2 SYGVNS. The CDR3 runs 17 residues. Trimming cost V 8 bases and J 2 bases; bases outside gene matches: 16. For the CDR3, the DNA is TGTGCCAGCCAGAGTTACTCAGGGGGCTTTCCGCAAGAGACCCAGTACTTC. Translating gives CASQSYSGGFPQETQYF.

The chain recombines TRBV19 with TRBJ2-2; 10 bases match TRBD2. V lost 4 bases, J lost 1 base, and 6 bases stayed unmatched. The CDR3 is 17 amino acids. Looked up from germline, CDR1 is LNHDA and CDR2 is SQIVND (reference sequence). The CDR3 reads CASSTPRLAGNTGELFF. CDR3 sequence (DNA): TGTGCCAGTAGTACTCCTAGACTAGCGGGGAACACCGGGGAGCTGTTTTTT.

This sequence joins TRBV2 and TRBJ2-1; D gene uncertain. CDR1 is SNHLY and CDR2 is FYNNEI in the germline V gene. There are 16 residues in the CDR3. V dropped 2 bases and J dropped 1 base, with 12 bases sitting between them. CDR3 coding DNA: TGTGCCAGCAGTGAACAATCGGCCTCATCCTACAATGAGCAGTTCTTC. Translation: CASSEQSASSYNEQFF.

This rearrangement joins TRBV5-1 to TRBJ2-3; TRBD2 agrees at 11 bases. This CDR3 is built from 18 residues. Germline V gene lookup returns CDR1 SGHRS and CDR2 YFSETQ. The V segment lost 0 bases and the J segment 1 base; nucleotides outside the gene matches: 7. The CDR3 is CASSLEIAGGPGTDTQYF. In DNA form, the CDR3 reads TGCGCCAGCAGCTTGGAAATAGCGGGAGGGCCAGGCACAGATACGCAGTATTTT.